The 6 T cell receptor beta chains in this list originate from one sample, sequenced in a study of blood T cells in healthy people across ages. The authors ran a second PCR of about 6 to 11 cycles using a sample-barcoded 5' primer and a J-beta primer mix. MiXCR, applied by TCRdb to the 5' RACE reads, yields one record per CDR3 protein. The table includes fewer than 2,000,000 distinct CDR3 sequences, about 35% detected once. Sequences were obtained from blood. Source of these receptors: a woman aged 30 to 39 in good health.

The rearrangement joins TRBV7-9 to TRBJ2-7; the match to TRBD2 covers 8 bases. Germline V gives CDR1 SEHNR, CDR2 FQNEAQ (reference sequence). The CDR3 has 16 amino acids. The ends lost 5 bases at V and 3 bases at J; junction bases unmatched: 12. The CDR3: CASSQPSGSLNYEQYF. CDR3 coding DNA: TGTGCCAGCAGCCAACCAAGCGGGAGCTTAAACTACGAGCAGTACTTC.

This CDR3 is CASSQYREPDEQFF. CDR3 coding DNA: TGTGCCAGCAGCCAATATCGCGAGCCCGATGAGCAGTTCTTC. This chain joins TRBV16 and TRBJ2-1; the D is unclear. The CDR3 is 14 amino acids. Germline-derived CDR1 and CDR2 are KGHSY and FQNENV. Deletions cut 1 base from V and 8 bases from J, with 12 bases between.

Regarding this clonotype: A read error may explain this, as a much larger clone is one base away. This rearrangement joins TRBV15 to TRBJ2-5; TRBD2 matches at 10 bases. The CDR3 extends over 16 amino acids. Germline V lookup: CDR1 LNHNV, CDR2 YYDKDF (reference sequence). As DNA, the CDR3 is TGTGCCACCAGCAGAGTAGCTAGCGGGAGTCAGGAGATCCAGTACTTC. This codes for CATSRVASGSQEIQYF.

As regards this clonotype: Relative to the germline gene, one junction end is altered; a read error may explain this. The chain employs TRBV28 and TRBJ2-6; D perhaps matches TRBD1 (5 bases). The germline V gene encodes CDR1 MDHEN and CDR2 SYDVKM. The CDR3 is 13 amino acids. The CDR3 reads CASGPTGANVRTF. In DNA form, the CDR3 reads TGTGCCAGCGGCCCCACTGGGGCCAACGTCCGGACTTTC.

The table lists this clonotype with a few counts. This rearrangement joins TRBV4-1 to TRBJ1-1, with 10 positions matching TRBD1. This CDR3 is built from 15 residues. V shed 6 bases and J 5 bases; nucleotides not matched to a gene: 9. Germline assignment: CDR1 MGHRA and CDR2 YSYEKL. CDR3: CASRRPGTGETEAFF. CDR3 DNA: TGCGCCAGCAGACGGCCCGGGACAGGGGAGACTGAAGCTTTCTTT.

Concerning this clonotype: A read error is possible here, since a much larger clone lies one base away. The chain recombines TRBV4-1 with TRBJ2-5; 8 nucleotides align to TRBD1. Trimming at V came to 1 base and at J to 11 bases, leaving 12 bases not matched to a gene. Germline V gene data show CDR1 as MGHRA and CDR2 as YSYEKL. The CDR3 covers 15 residues. CDR3 in DNA: TGCGCCAGCAGCCAAGGGGCCAGACAGGGGACAGAGCAGTACTTC. This encodes CASSQGARQGTEQYF.